This T cell receptor (beta chain) was found in a study of cytomegalovirus exposure and HLA in healthy donors. Study-wide findings and caveats: Some V segments, including TRBV6-2 and TRBV6-3, were excluded as indistinguishable.

PCR employed 60 Vbeta and 13 Jbeta primers. The assay was immunoSEQ multiplex PCR, and TCRdb's table has in-frame clones only and misses some. Here the sample spans 95,000 to 150,000 clones, 81% being singletons. The germline V gene encodes CDR1 LNHDA and CDR2 SQIVND (reference sequence). With 3 bases removed from V and 0 bases from J, the gap between germline ends came to 12 bases. There are 16 residues in the CDR3. For this clone: Its antigen remains unknown.

The genes are TRBV19 and TRBJ1-3; no definite D call. What was sequenced was PBMCs. The clonotype originates from a man aged 35 to 55 in good health and CMV-seronegative. The CDR3 reads CASSIHPQSSGNTIYF. The CDR3 coding sequence is TGTGCCAGTAGTATTCATCCACAGAGCTCTGGAAACACCATATATTTT. The complete variable domain, with remaining parts taken from reference TRBV19 and TRBJ1-3, reads DGGITQSPKYLFRKEGQNVTLSCEQNLNHDAMYWYRQDPGQGLRLIYYSQIVNDFQKGDIAEGYSVSREKKESFPLTVTSAQKNPTAFYLCASSIHPQSSGNTIYFGEGSWLTVV.